This T cell receptor (beta chain) was profiled in a study of blood T cell repertoires in COVID-19. Looking at the study overall: Acute and convalescent COVID-19 specimens originated in the United States, Italy and Spain.

This CDR3 has 15 residues. Germline CDR1 is WNHNN and CDR2 is SYGVQD (reference sequence). V trimming: 4 bases; J trimming: 6 bases; junction bases outside the gene matches: 9. The data were produced by immunoSEQ multiplex PCR, yet TCRdb's version contains in-frame clones alone and is incomplete. The data show about 300,000 clones, with roughly 87% seen just once and about 2.5% held by the top ten. The sequence derives from a man aged 18 to 35 with active or convalescent COVID-19. Sequenced: peripheral blood. J is TRBJ2-7 and V is TRBV10-1, with 10 bases lining up with TRBD2. The CDR3 region is CASSGQREGLREQYF. CDR3 coding DNA: TGCGCCAGCAGTGGACAGCGGGAGGGCCTCCGCGAGCAGTACTTC.